This paragraph covers one T cell receptor beta chain sequence. Which antigen it targets is not known. Per-nucleotide qualities are absent, and no much larger clonotype sits a single base away. The data derive from a study of blood T cell repertoires in COVID-19 (TCRdb year 2020). In terms of the full investigation: Samples from collaborators originated in the United States, Italy and Spain and spanned both the acute and convalescent phases of COVID-19. The material from the prospective study consisted of cDNA or gDNA derived from T cells, B-cell-depleted T cells, or PBMCs. Deeply sampled blood TCRbeta repertoires from subjects exposed to, actively infected with, or recovered from COVID-19 were included in the dataset. The repertoires were made available in a free public database intended to serve as a resource for research on the immune response to SARS-CoV-2. The samples were drawn from two sources: the first 160 participants of the ongoing ImmuneRACE study, and 1,000 to 1,500 subjects contributed by 6 global collaborators. The sample metadata nearly always contained a de-identified subject ID, COVID-19 status, age in years and sex. Where available, HLA class I and class II types were obtained from metadata supplied by the sample provider rather than from assay-based typing. What the work shows at the level of the full study, not this receptor alone: How much clinical and demographic metadata was included differed by source and by participant, and the metadata was provided uncurated.

At one collaborating source in Seattle, patients were enrolled during active infection and were followed longitudinally through the course of disease. Each collaborating institution followed its own protocols to collect whole blood in K2EDTA tubes. For TCRbeta analysis, collaborator samples were shipped as frozen whole blood, as isolated PBMCs, or as DNA extracted from either sample type. The CDR3 runs 14 residues from the cysteine to the phenylalanine. Just the 42-base CDR3 DNA is kept, in frame starting at base 1. CDR1 and CDR2, looked up from the germline V gene (reference sequence), are MNHEY and SMNVEV. The germline ends are 10 bases apart after V is trimmed by 3 bases and J by 2 bases. TCRbeta CDR3 regions were amplified from genomic DNA by means of the immunoSEQ Assay, a bias-controlled multiplex PCR. Per the source publication's procedure: The number of nucleated cells in each sample was estimated from the amplification of reference gene primers within the assay. To quantify the absolute abundance of each unique TCRbeta CDR3 rearrangement, sequence reads were collapsed and filtered. Productive Simpson clonality was computed per sample as the square root of Simpson's diversity index over productive rearrangements. Here the immuneACCESS table is served through TCRdb, limited to in-frame sequences with V and J called. Missing clones are a known gap in these copies; in checked studies unresolved V genes cover under half, and the rest lacks a known reason. V and J calls and clone size are copied from that table; D and trimming were computed from the DNA. The sample table holds about half a million clones, of which about 91% were seen once. The ten largest make up roughly 0.92% of the sample.

The sample taken for sequencing was peripheral blood. This receptor was identified in a man between 18 and 35 years old with COVID-19, enrolled during active disease. The chain is encoded by TRBV27 joined to TRBJ1-1; TRBD1 is a weak D gene call, 6 bases matching. Here the CDR3 is given as CASSFQGRNTEAFF. The nucleotides are TGTGCCAGCAGTTTTCAGGGGCGAAACACTGAAGCTTTCTTT.